The TCR beta chain described here comes from a study of neurological immune-mediated disorders. Overall study results and limits: It was HTLV-1-associated myelopathy that showed the most TCR clonal expansion, while multiple sclerosis showed the least, falling below healthy controls.

Healthy controls comprised blood bank volunteers in Maryland, USA. Preparation of the unsorted libraries drew on 2 million PBMCs stored at -80 C. This clonotype was picked up many times. Its matching antigen is unknown. With 1 base removed from V and 3 bases from J, the gap between germline ends came to 7 bases. CDR3 length: 14 amino acids. Synthesis of cDNA was accomplished via 5'RACE employing 10-nucleotide random UMIs. TCRdb called the 5' RACE reads again in MiXCR, with one record for every CDR3 protein. The sample has roughly 80,000 distinct CDR3 sequences; over 9% are singletons. V usage is TRBV12-3 or TRBV12-4 and J usage is TRBJ1-3, with TRBD1 as a possible D gene (6 bases). Sequencing was done on a sample of PBMCs. This sequence originates from a man aged 40-50 years in good health. The CDR3 nucleotides read TGTGCCAGCAGTTTAGGACAGGATGGAAACACCATATATTTT. It is translated as CASSLGQDGNTIYF.